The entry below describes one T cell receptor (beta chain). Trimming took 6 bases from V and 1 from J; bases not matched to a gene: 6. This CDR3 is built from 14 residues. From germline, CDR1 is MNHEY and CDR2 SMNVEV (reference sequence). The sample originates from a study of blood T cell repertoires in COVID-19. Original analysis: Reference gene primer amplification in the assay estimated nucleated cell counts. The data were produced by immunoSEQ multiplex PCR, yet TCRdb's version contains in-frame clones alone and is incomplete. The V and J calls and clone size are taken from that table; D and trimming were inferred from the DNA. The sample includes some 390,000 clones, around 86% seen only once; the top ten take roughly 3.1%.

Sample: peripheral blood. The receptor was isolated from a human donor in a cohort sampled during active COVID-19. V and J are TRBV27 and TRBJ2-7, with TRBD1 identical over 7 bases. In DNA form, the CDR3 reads TGTGCCAGCAGCCCGACAGGGCCATCCTACGAGCAGTACTTC. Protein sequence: CASSPTGPSYEQYF.